A selection of T cell receptor beta chains follows, all from one sample in a study of beta chain features in type 1 diabetes. The data were produced by immunoSEQ multiplex PCR, yet TCRdb's version contains in-frame clones alone and is incomplete. The table records hundreds of thousands of clones, around 16% of them present only once. The sequencing input was naive CD4+ T cells from blood. The receptors derive from a man in his late teens or twenties in good health. The CDR3 runs from the conserved cysteine through the conserved F or W. Each record gives: J gene, V gene, D gene, clone size, CDR3 DNA, CDR3 protein. D genes are given only for firm matches. Clone size is not always given. Where it is, it says once, few, many or a class for expanded clones.

J gene: TRBJ2-1
V gene: TRBV9
D gene: TRBD2
clone size: few
CDR3 DNA: TGTGCCAGCAGCGTAGGCGGTGGCGGGGGGGCTTCGGAGCAGTTCTTC
CDR3 protein: CASSVGGGGGASEQFF

J gene: TRBJ2-1
V gene: TRBV7-2
D gene: TRBD1
clone size: -
CDR3 DNA: TGTGCCAGCAGCTTGGGACAGGGGGAGAGTCAGTTCTTC
CDR3 protein: CASSLGQGESQFF

J gene: TRBJ2-6
V gene: TRBV5-1
D gene: -
clone size: -
CDR3 DNA: TGCGCCAGCCTACACGAGAACAGAAGCTCTGGGGCCAACGTCCTGACTTTC
CDR3 protein: CASLHENRSSGANVLTF

J gene: TRBJ1-4
V gene: TRBV2
D gene: TRBD1
clone size: -
CDR3 DNA: TGTGCCAGCGGAACCGGGACAGGGTACTCTTTT
CDR3 protein: CASGTGTGYSF

J gene: TRBJ2-7
V gene: TRBV7-3
D gene: -
clone size: -
CDR3 DNA: TGTGCCAGCAGCTCTTCAGCGACAGGACCCGAGCAGTACTTC
CDR3 protein: CASSSSATGPEQYF

J gene: TRBJ2-1
V gene: TRBV7-2
D gene: TRBD2
clone size: few
CDR3 DNA: TGTGCCAGCAGCTTAGCGTGGACTAGCAATGAGCAGTTCTTC
CDR3 protein: CASSLAWTSNEQFF

J gene: TRBJ1-1
V gene: TRBV5-1
D gene: -
clone size: few
CDR3 DNA: TGCGCCAGCAGCTTGGAAGGGGGGTCTGAAGCTTTCTTT
CDR3 protein: CASSLEGGSEAFF

J gene: TRBJ1-3
V gene: TRBV27
D gene: -
clone size: few
CDR3 DNA: TGTGCCAGCAGTTTCCTCTCTGGAAACACCATATATTTT
CDR3 protein: CASSFLSGNTIYF

J gene: TRBJ1-2
V gene: TRBV28
D gene: -
clone size: few
CDR3 DNA: TGTGCCAGCAGGGTCGACAGAGGCTATGGCTACACCTTC
CDR3 protein: CASRVDRGYGYTF

J gene: TRBJ1-5
V gene: TRBV28
D gene: -
clone size: few
CDR3 DNA: TGTGCCAGCAGTTTCTTCGCTCAGCCCCAGCATTTT
CDR3 protein: CASSFFAQPQHF

J gene: TRBJ1-2
V gene: TRBV18
D gene: -
clone size: -
CDR3 DNA: TGTGCCAGCTCACCGACCGGTTTTGACTATGGCTACACCTTC
CDR3 protein: CASSPTGFDYGYTF

J gene: TRBJ2-3
V gene: TRBV7-9
D gene: -
clone size: -
CDR3 DNA: TGTGCCAGCAGCCCAGGAGGGAGCACAGATACGCAGTATTTT
CDR3 protein: CASSPGGSTDTQYF

J gene: TRBJ2-1
V gene: TRBV29-1
D gene: -
clone size: -
CDR3 DNA: TGCAGCGCCAAAGGCGTATGGGCCTTTAGGGGCAATGAGCAGTTCTTC
CDR3 protein: CSAKGVWAFRGNEQFF

J gene: TRBJ1-5
V gene: TRBV30
D gene: -
clone size: -
CDR3 DNA: TGTGCCTGGAGTGTTATGCGCAATCAGCCCCAGCATTTT
CDR3 protein: CAWSVMRNQPQHF

J gene: TRBJ1-6
V gene: TRBV30
D gene: -
clone size: few
CDR3 DNA: TGTGCCTGGAGTCTCACCCCCGACAGTACACCCCTCCACTTT
CDR3 protein: CAWSLTPDSTPLHF

J gene: TRBJ2-5
V gene: TRBV19
D gene: TRBD2
clone size: few
CDR3 DNA: TGTGCCAGTAGTACAGCGGGACGGGGGATTGTCAAGTACTTC
CDR3 protein: CASSTAGRGIVKYF

J gene: TRBJ1-6
V gene: TRBV25-1
D gene: TRBD1
clone size: few
CDR3 DNA: TGTGCCAGCAGTGAAGTGGGACAGGGCGATAGATCCCTCCACTTT
CDR3 protein: CASSEVGQGDRSLHF

J gene: TRBJ2-7
V gene: TRBV7-2
D gene: TRBD1
clone size: few
CDR3 DNA: TGTGCCAGCGGACAGGGGGGATACGAGCAGTACTTC
CDR3 protein: CASGQGGYEQYF

J gene: TRBJ1-1
V gene: TRBV9
D gene: -
clone size: -
CDR3 DNA: TGTGCCAGCAGCTTTGGGACGGAGAACACTGAAGCTTTCTTT
CDR3 protein: CASSFGTENTEAFF

J gene: TRBJ1-1
V gene: TRBV28
D gene: -
clone size: -
CDR3 DNA: TGTGCCAGCAGTTTAGTACGGCTTGAAGCTTTCTTT
CDR3 protein: CASSLVRLEAFF

J gene: TRBJ2-1
V gene: TRBV6-6
D gene: -
clone size: -
CDR3 DNA: TGTGCCAGCACCCCCCGGGGACAATACAATGAGCAGTTCTTC
CDR3 protein: CASTPRGQYNEQFF

J gene: TRBJ1-3
V gene: TRBV20-1
D gene: -
clone size: few
CDR3 DNA: TGCAGTGCTACCTTTCGAAACACCATATATTTT
CDR3 protein: CSATFRNTIYF

J gene: TRBJ2-7
V gene: TRBV25-1
D gene: TRBD1
clone size: few
CDR3 DNA: TGTGCCAGCAGTGAATCTGACAGGGCCTACGAGCAGTACTTC
CDR3 protein: CASSESDRAYEQYF

J gene: TRBJ1-3
V gene: TRBV29-1
D gene: -
clone size: few
CDR3 DNA: TGCAGCGTTGACGTGGCAGGGCGAAACACCATATATTTT
CDR3 protein: CSVDVAGRNTIYF

J gene: TRBJ2-7
V gene: TRBV4-1
D gene: -
clone size: few
CDR3 DNA: TGCGCCAGCAGCCAACCCCGTAGGGGTCCCTCCTACGAGCAGTACTTC
CDR3 protein: CASSQPRRGPSYEQYF

J gene: TRBJ2-6
V gene: TRBV5-1
D gene: -
clone size: few
CDR3 DNA: TGCGCCAGCAGTCAGCTCAACTCTGGGGCCAACGTCCTGACTTTC
CDR3 protein: CASSQLNSGANVLTF

J gene: TRBJ2-3
V gene: TRBV9
D gene: -
clone size: few
CDR3 DNA: TGTGCCAGCAGCGTGTGGTTCACAGATACGCAGTATTTT
CDR3 protein: CASSVWFTDTQYF

J gene: TRBJ2-1
V gene: TRBV4-2
D gene: -
clone size: -
CDR3 DNA: TGTGCCAGCAGCCCGTCCCGAGATTGGGAGCAGTTCTTC
CDR3 protein: CASSPSRDWEQFF

J gene: TRBJ2-7
V gene: TRBV6-5
D gene: -
clone size: -
CDR3 DNA: TGTGCCAGCAGTTACGGGGTGGGGACCTACGAGCAGTACTTC
CDR3 protein: CASSYGVGTYEQYF

J gene: TRBJ2-7
V gene: TRBV14
D gene: -
clone size: few
CDR3 DNA: TGTGCCAGCAGCCAAGGCTGGCTAGCCGGCAACTACGAGCAGTACTTC
CDR3 protein: CASSQGWLAGNYEQYF

J gene: TRBJ2-6
V gene: TRBV29-1
D gene: TRBD1
clone size: few
CDR3 DNA: TGCAGCGTTTTAAGGGGGCGGCAAGATGGGGCCAACGTCCTGACTTTC
CDR3 protein: CSVLRGRQDGANVLTF

J gene: TRBJ2-5
V gene: TRBV5-1
D gene: -
clone size: few
CDR3 DNA: TGCGCCAGCAGCTTTCCTAGGCAAGAGACCCAGTACTTC
CDR3 protein: CASSFPRQETQYF

J gene: TRBJ2-3
V gene: TRBV6-6
D gene: -
clone size: few
CDR3 DNA: TGTGCCAGCAGTTACCAAAGTTCGGATACGCAGTATTTT
CDR3 protein: CASSYQSSDTQYF

J gene: TRBJ2-4
V gene: TRBV6-6
D gene: -
clone size: -
CDR3 DNA: TGTGCCAGCAGGGAAGCCAAAAACATTCAGTACTTC
CDR3 protein: CASREAKNIQYF

J gene: TRBJ2-5
V gene: TRBV6-6
D gene: TRBD1
clone size: few
CDR3 DNA: TGTGCGTCTAGGGGGCGTCAAGAGACCCAGTACTTC
CDR3 protein: CASRGRQETQYF

J gene: TRBJ1-2
V gene: TRBV28
D gene: TRBD1
clone size: -
CDR3 DNA: TGTGCCAGCAGTTTTGGGACAGCAAACTATGGCTACACCTTC
CDR3 protein: CASSFGTANYGYTF

J gene: TRBJ2-5
V gene: TRBV4-3
D gene: -
clone size: few
CDR3 DNA: TGCGCCAGCAGCCAAGATATAACCGAGACCCAGTACTTC
CDR3 protein: CASSQDITETQYF

J gene: TRBJ2-7
V gene: TRBV18
D gene: -
clone size: few
CDR3 DNA: TGTGCCAGCTCTCCCTTCGACTCCTACGAGCAGTACTTC
CDR3 protein: CASSPFDSYEQYF

J gene: TRBJ2-1
V gene: TRBV14
D gene: -
clone size: many
CDR3 DNA: TGTGCCAGCAGCCAAGATCTTGGAGAGCAGTTCTTC
CDR3 protein: CASSQDLGEQFF

J gene: TRBJ2-3
V gene: TRBV19
D gene: TRBD2
clone size: few
CDR3 DNA: TGTGCCAGTAGCCGCAGGGCTAGCGGGGGGGCAAGCACAGATACGCAGTATTTT
CDR3 protein: CASSRRASGGASTDTQYF

J gene: TRBJ1-2
V gene: TRBV28
D gene: TRBD1
clone size: few
CDR3 DNA: TGTGCCAGCAGTCCCCCCGGGACAGCACCAGGGGGCTATGGCTACACCTTC
CDR3 protein: CASSPPGTAPGGYGYTF

J gene: TRBJ2-1
V gene: TRBV5-1
D gene: TRBD2
clone size: few
CDR3 DNA: TGCGCCAGCAGCTCCGGGACTAGCGGTTACAATGAGCAGTTCTTC
CDR3 protein: CASSSGTSGYNEQFF

J gene: TRBJ2-6
V gene: TRBV7-2
D gene: -
clone size: -
CDR3 DNA: TGTGCCAGCAGCCGCGCGCCAACAGGTGGGGCCAACGTCCTGACTTTC
CDR3 protein: CASSRAPTGGANVLTF

J gene: TRBJ2-7
V gene: TRBV6-5
D gene: TRBD1
clone size: -
CDR3 DNA: TGTGCCAGCAGCCGACAGGGAACCTACGAGCAGTACTTC
CDR3 protein: CASSRQGTYEQYF

J gene: TRBJ2-7
V gene: TRBV9
D gene: TRBD2
clone size: -
CDR3 DNA: TGTGCCAGCAGCGTAGGGACTAGCGTTGCCTACGAGCAGTACTTC
CDR3 protein: CASSVGTSVAYEQYF

J gene: TRBJ1-5
V gene: TRBV2
D gene: TRBD1
clone size: -
CDR3 DNA: TGTGCCAGCAGTGCGAATGTGGGACAGGGAGGTCAGCCCCAGCATTTT
CDR3 protein: CASSANVGQGGQPQHF

J gene: TRBJ1-1
V gene: TRBV7-2
D gene: -
clone size: -
CDR3 DNA: TGTGCCAGCAGCTTATCACACGGGTTGAACACTGAAGCTTTCTTT
CDR3 protein: CASSLSHGLNTEAFF